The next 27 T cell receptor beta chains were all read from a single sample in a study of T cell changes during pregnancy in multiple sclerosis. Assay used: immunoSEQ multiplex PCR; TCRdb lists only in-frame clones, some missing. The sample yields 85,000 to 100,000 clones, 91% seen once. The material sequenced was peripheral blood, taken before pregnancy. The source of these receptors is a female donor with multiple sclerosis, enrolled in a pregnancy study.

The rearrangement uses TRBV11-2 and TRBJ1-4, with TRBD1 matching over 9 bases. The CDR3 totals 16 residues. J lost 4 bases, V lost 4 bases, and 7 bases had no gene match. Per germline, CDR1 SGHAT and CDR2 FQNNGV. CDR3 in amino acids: CASSSQGARSNEKLFF. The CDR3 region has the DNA TGTGCCAGCAGCTCACAGGGGGCGCGTAGTAATGAAAAACTGTTTTTT.

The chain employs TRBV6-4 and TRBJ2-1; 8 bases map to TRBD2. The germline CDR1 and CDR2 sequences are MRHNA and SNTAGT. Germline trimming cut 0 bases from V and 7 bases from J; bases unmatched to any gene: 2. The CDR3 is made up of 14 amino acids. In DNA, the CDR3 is TGTGCCAGCAGTGACTCCGGGGGGGAGAATGAGCAGTTCTTC. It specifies CASSDSGGENEQFF.

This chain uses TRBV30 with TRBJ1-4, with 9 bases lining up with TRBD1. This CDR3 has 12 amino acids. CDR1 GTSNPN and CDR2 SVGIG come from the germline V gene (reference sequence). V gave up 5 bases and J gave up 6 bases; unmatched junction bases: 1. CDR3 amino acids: CAWGQGYEKLFF. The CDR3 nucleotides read TGTGCCTGGGGACAGGGGTATGAAAAACTGTTTTTT. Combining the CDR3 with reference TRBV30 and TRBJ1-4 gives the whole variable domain SQTIHQWPATLVQPVGSPLSLECTVEGTSNPNLYWYRQAAGRGLQLLFYSVGIGQISSEVPQNLSASRPQDRQFILSSKKLLLSDSGFYLCAWGQGYEKLFFGSGTQLSVL.

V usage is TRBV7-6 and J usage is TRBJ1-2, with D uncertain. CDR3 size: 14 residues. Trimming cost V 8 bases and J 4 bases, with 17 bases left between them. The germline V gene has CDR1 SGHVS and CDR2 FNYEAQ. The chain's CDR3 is CASGGYEGIYGYTF. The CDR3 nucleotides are TGTGCCAGCGGAGGGTATGAAGGTATCTATGGCTACACCTTC.

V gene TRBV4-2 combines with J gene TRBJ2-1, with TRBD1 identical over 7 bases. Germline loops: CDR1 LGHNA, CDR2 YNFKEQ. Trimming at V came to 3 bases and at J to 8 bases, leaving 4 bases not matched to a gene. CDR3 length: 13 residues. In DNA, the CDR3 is TGTGCCAGCAGCCATCGGGACAGCTATGAGCAGTTCTTC. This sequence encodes CASSHRDSYEQFF.

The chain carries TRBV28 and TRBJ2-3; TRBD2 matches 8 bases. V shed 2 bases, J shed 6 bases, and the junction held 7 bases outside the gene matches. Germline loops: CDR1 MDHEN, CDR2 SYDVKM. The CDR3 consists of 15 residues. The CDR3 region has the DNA TGTGCCAGCAGTTTAGCTGCTAGCGGGCTCGATACGCAGTATTTT. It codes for CASSLAASGLDTQYF.

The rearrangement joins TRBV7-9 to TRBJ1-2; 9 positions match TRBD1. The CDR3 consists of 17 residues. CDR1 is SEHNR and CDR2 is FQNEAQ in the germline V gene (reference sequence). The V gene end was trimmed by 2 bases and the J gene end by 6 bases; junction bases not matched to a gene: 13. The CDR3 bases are TGTGCCAGCAGCTTACCGCACTCACGGACAGGGGTGCATGGCTACACCTTC. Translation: CASSLPHSRTGVHGYTF.

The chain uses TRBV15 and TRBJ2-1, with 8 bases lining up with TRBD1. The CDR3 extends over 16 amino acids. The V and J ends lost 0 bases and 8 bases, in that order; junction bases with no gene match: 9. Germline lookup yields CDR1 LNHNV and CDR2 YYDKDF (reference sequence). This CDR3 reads CATSRELKTGVDEQFF. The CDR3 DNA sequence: TGTGCCACCAGCAGAGAGCTGAAGACAGGGGTCGATGAGCAGTTCTTC. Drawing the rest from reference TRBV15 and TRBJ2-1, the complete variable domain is DAMVIQNPRYQVTQFGKPVTLSCSQTLNHNVMYWYQQKSSQAPKLLFHYYDKDFNNEADTPDNFQSRRPNTSFCFLDIRSPGLGDTAMYLCATSRELKTGVDEQFFGPGTRLTVL.

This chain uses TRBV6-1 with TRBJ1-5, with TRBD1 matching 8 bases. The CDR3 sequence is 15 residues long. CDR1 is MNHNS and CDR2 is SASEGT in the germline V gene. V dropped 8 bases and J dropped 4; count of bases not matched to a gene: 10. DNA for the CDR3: TGTGCCAGCGCCGCAGGGACAGGAGGAAATCAGCCCCAGCATTTT. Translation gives CASAAGTGGNQPQHF.

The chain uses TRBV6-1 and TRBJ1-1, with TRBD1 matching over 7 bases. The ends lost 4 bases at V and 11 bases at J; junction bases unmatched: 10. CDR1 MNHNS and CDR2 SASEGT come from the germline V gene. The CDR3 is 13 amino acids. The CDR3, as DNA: TGTGCCAGCAGTGCCAATGACAGGGCTAAGGCTTTCTTT. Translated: CASSANDRAKAFF.

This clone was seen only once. The CDR3 sequence is CASSGSRDRGLTEAFF. Here the CDR3 DNA reads TGTGCCAGCAGCGGATCCCGGGACAGGGGGCTCACTGAAGCTTTCTTT. The V call is TRBV5-4, the J call TRBJ1-1; 12 positions agree with TRBD1. J was trimmed by 4 bases and V by 4 bases; bases with no gene match: 8. The germline V gene encodes CDR1 SGHNT and CDR2 YYREEE (reference sequence). This CDR3 region has 16 residues.

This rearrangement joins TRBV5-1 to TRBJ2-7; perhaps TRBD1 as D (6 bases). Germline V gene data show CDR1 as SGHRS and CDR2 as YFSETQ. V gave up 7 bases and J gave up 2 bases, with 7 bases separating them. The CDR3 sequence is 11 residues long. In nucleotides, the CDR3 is TGCGCCAGCTGGACAGCCTACGAGCAGTACTTC. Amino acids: CASWTAYEQYF.

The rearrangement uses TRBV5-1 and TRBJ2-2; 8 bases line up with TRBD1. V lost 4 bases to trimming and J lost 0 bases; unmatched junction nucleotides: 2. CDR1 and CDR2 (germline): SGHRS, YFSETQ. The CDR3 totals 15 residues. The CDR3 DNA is TGCGCCAGCAGCCGGACAGGGCCGAACACCGGGGAGCTGTTTTTT. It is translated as CASSRTGPNTGELFF.

Here the CDR3 reads CATRAGPVHQPQHF. The CDR3 nucleotides are TGTGCCACCAGAGCGGGACCGGTACATCAGCCCCAGCATTTT. The chain has TRBV15 and TRBJ1-5; possibly TRBD1 for D (5 bases). CDR3 length: 14 residues. Germline V gene sequence: CDR1 LNHNV, CDR2 YYDKDF (reference sequence). Between the trimmed V and J ends, which lost 6 bases and 5 bases, there was a span of 14 bases.

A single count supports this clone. This chain's CDR3 is CASSQGATGSGNTIYF. The CDR3 nucleotides read TGCGCCAGCAGCCAAGGGGCGACCGGCTCTGGAAACACCATATATTTT. The chain carries TRBV4-1 and TRBJ1-3; D uncertain. The CDR3 spans 16 residues. CDR1 MGHRA and CDR2 YSYEKL come from the germline V gene. V gave up 1 base and J gave up 0 bases, with 10 bases separating them.

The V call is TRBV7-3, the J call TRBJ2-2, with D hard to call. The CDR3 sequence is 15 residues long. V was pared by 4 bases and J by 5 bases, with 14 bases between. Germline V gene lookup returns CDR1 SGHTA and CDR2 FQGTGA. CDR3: CASSSPAEQTGELFF. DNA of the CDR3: TGTGCCAGCAGCTCGCCGGCTGAACAGACCGGGGAGCTGTTTTTT. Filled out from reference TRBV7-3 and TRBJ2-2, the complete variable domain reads GAGVSQTPSNKVTEKGKYVELRCDPISGHTALYWYRQSLGQGPEFLIYFQGTGAADDSGLPNDRFFAVRPEGSVSTLKIQRTERGDSAVYLCASSSPAEQTGELFFGEGSRLTVL.

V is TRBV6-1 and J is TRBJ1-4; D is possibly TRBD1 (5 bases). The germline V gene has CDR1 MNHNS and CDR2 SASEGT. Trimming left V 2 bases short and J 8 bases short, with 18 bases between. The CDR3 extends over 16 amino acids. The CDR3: CASSESGSSLGEKLFF. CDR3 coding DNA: TGTGCCAGCAGTGAATCAGGGTCCTCCTTGGGGGAAAAACTGTTTTTT.

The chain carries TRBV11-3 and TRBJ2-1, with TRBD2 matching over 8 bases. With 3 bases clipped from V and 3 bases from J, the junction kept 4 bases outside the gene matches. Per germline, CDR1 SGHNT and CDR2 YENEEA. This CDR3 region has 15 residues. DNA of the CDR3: TGTGCCAGCAGCTTGACAGCGGGAGTCTACAATGAGCAGTTCTTC. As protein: CASSLTAGVYNEQFF.

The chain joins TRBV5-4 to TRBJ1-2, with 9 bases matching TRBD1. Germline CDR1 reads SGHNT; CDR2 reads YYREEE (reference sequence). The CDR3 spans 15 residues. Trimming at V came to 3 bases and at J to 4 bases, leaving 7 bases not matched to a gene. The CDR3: CASSSRTGDTYGYTF. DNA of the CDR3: TGTGCCAGCAGCTCCCGGACAGGGGACACCTATGGCTACACCTTC.

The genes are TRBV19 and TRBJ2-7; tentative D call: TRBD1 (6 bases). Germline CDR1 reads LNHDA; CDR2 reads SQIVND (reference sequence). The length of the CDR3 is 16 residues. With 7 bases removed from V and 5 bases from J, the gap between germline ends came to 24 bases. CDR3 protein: CASIIIGGRGSHEQYF. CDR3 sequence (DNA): TGTGCCAGTATAATAATAGGTGGCAGGGGATCACACGAGCAGTACTTC.

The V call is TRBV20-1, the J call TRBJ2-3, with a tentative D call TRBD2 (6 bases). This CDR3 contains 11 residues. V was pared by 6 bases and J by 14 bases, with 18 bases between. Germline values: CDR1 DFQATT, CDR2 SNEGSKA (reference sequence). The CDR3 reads CSATGSDYGYF. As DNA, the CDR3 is TGCAGTGCCACCGGGTCGGACTATGGGTATTTT.

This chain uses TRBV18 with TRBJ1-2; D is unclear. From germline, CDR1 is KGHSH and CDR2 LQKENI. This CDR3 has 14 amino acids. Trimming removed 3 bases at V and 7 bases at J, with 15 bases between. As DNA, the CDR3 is TGTGCCAGCTCACCCTCCGACGATAGCCGTGGCTACACCTTC. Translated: CASSPSDDSRGYTF.

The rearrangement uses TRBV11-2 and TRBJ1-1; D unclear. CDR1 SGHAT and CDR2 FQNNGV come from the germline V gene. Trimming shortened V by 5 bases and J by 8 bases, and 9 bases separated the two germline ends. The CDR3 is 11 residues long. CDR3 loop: CASSLQTEAFF. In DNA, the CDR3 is TGTGCCAGCAGCCTACAGACCGAAGCTTTCTTT.

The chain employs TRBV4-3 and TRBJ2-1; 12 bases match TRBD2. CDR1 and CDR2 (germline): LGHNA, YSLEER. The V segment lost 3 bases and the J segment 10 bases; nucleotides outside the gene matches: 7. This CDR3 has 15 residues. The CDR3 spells CASSQGLAGLPEQFF. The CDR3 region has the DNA TGCGCCAGCAGCCAGGGACTAGCGGGCCTACCGGAGCAGTTCTTC.

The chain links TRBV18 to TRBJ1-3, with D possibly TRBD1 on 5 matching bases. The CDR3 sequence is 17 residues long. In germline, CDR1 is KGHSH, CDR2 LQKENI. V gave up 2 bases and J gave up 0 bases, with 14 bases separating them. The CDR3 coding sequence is TGTGCCAGCTCACCAATTTCTCAGGGAACCTCTGGAAACACCATATATTTT. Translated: CASSPISQGTSGNTIYF. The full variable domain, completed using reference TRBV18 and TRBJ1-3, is NAGVMQNPRHLVRRRGQEARLRCSPMKGHSHVYWYRQLPEEGLKFMVYLQKENIIDESGMPKERFSAEFPKEGPSILRIQQVVRGDSAAYFCASSPISQGTSGNTIYFGEGSWLTVV.

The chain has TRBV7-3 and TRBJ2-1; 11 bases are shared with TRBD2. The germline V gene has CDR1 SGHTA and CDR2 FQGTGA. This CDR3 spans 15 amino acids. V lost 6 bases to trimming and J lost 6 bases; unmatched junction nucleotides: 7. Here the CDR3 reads CASSLRLAGFNEQFF. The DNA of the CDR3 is TGTGCCAGCAGTTTACGACTAGCGGGGTTCAATGAGCAGTTCTTC.

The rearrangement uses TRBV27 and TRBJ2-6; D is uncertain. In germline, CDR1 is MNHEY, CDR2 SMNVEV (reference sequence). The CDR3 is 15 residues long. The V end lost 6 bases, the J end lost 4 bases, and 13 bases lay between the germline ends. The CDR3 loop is CASSPRMQGANVLTF. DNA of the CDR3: TGTGCCAGCAGCCCCCGCATGCAGGGGGCCAACGTCCTGACTTTC. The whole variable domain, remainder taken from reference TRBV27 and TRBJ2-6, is EAQVTQNPRYLITVTGKKLTVTCSQNMNHEYMSWYRQDPGLGLRQIYYSMNVEVTDKGDVPEGYKVSRKEKRNFPLILESPSPNQTSLYFCASSPRMQGANVLTFGAGSRLTVL.